This entry lists 9 T cell receptor beta chains sequenced from one sample in a study of blood T cell repertoires in COVID-19. Some clones are missing from TCRdb's copy, which holds only in-frame ones; the method was immunoSEQ multiplex PCR. The repertoire consists of about 180,000 clones, with more than 70% occurring once and the leading ten covering about 8.6%. Material for sequencing was PBMCs or T cells enriched from blood (not recorded which). These receptors all stem from a young woman who had recovered from COVID-19.

CDR3 DNA sequence: TGTGCCAGCAGCCAAGGGACTAGCTCCTCCTGGGAGCAGTTCTTC. Translating gives CASSQGTSSSWEQFF. The chain has TRBV3-1 (or the pseudogene TRBV3-2) and TRBJ2-1; 8 nucleotides match TRBD2. The germline V gene encodes CDR1 LGHDT and CDR2 YNNKEL (reference sequence). The CDR3 extends over 15 amino acids. With V trimmed by 1 base and J by 10 bases, 9 bases remained unmatched.

This chain uses TRBV19 with TRBJ1-5, with TRBD1 matching over 7 bases. The J segment lost 2 bases and the V segment lost 5 bases, leaving 9 bases of the junction unmatched. Germline values: CDR1 LNHDA, CDR2 SQIVND (reference sequence). The CDR3 covers 16 residues. The CDR3 loop is CASSDRQGTGNQPQHF. For the CDR3, the DNA is TGTGCCAGTAGTGACCGACAGGGAACCGGCAATCAGCCCCAGCATTTT.

The J gene is TRBJ2-4, the V gene TRBV11-1, with no clear D. CDR1 is SGHAT, CDR2 FQDESV, per germline (reference sequence). The length of the CDR3 is 13 residues. V lost 2 bases, J lost 9 bases, and 11 bases lay in between. The CDR3 DNA sequence: TGTGCCAGCAGCTTATTGGTGCGAAGCATTCAGTACTTC. Translated: CASSLLVRSIQYF.

The chain employs TRBV7-3 and TRBJ1-1, with TRBD1 matching over 7 bases. J was trimmed by 4 bases and V by 3 bases; bases with no gene match: 5. The CDR3 covers 14 residues. Germline V CDR1 and CDR2: SGHTA, FQGTGA. For the CDR3, the DNA is TGTGCCAGCAGCTTTTCGGGACAGACCACTGAAGCTTTCTTT. Translating gives CASSFSGQTTEAFF.

This rearrangement joins TRBV30 to TRBJ2-3; 8 bases fit TRBD2. V gave up 2 bases and J gave up 4 bases; unmatched junction bases: 17. CDR1 GTSNPN and CDR2 SVGIG come from the germline V gene (reference sequence). The CDR3 has 18 residues. The CDR3 sequence is CAWSTTYRVSGRADTQYF. For the CDR3, the DNA is TGTGCCTGGAGTACTACATACAGGGTCAGCGGGAGAGCAGATACGCAGTATTTT.

This sequence joins TRBV5-1 and TRBJ2-7; 11 bases agree with TRBD2. The germline V gene has CDR1 SGHRS and CDR2 YFSETQ. With V trimmed by 4 bases and J by 4 bases, 7 bases remained unmatched. The CDR3 is made up of 15 amino acids. The chain's CDR3 is CASSADGTSGYEQYF. CDR3 bases: TGCGCCAGCAGCGCAGACGGGACTAGCGGTTACGAGCAGTACTTC. The variable domain in full, with the rest retrieved from reference TRBV5-1 and TRBJ2-7, is KAGVTQTPRYLIKTRGQQVTLSCSPISGHRSVSWYQQTPGQGLQFLFEYFSETQRNKGNFPGRFSGRQFSNSRSEMNVSTLELGDSALYLCASSADGTSGYEQYFGPGTRLTVT.

The chain is built from TRBV7-9 and TRBJ2-3, with TRBD2 as a possible D gene (7 bases). Germline-derived CDR1 and CDR2 are SEHNR and FQNEAQ (reference sequence). This CDR3 has 11 residues. Trimming pared 8 bases from V and 9 bases from J, leaving 12 bases between. CDR3 nucleotide sequence: TGTGCCAGCGAGGGAGGGGGGACGCAGTATTTT. Protein sequence: CASEGGGTQYF.

The CDR3 nucleotides read TGTGCCACCAGCAGAGAAGCGGGGACAGGCTATGGCTACACCTTC. Translating it yields CATSREAGTGYGYTF. The chain has TRBV15 and TRBJ1-2, with TRBD1 matching 8 bases. Germline-derived CDR1 and CDR2 are LNHNV and YYDKDF (reference sequence). V gave up 0 bases and J gave up 4 bases; unmatched junction bases: 4. This CDR3 spans 15 amino acids. The variable domain in full, completed from reference TRBV15 and TRBJ1-2, reads DAMVIQNPRYQVTQFGKPVTLSCSQTLNHNVMYWYQQKSSQAPKLLFHYYDKDFNNEADTPDNFQSRRPNTSFCFLDIRSPGLGDTAMYLCATSREAGTGYGYTFGSGTRLTVV.

The J gene is TRBJ2-7, the V gene TRBV19, with 8 bases aligning to TRBD2. The CDR3 loop spans 15 amino acids. Germline V CDR1 and CDR2: LNHDA, SQIVND (reference sequence). Unmatched junction bases numbered 7, after V lost 3 bases and J lost 3 bases. CDR3 loop: CASSIPPAGVYEQYF. The CDR3 bases are TGTGCCAGTAGTATCCCCCCAGCGGGAGTCTACGAGCAGTACTTC.